This entry concerns a single T cell receptor beta chain. Its antigen remains unknown. The data were obtained in a study of cytomegalovirus exposure and HLA in healthy donors. Whole-study context: Earlier results showed approximately 110 million unique TCR beta sequences derived from approximately 170 million T cells. Findings of the study overall: Likely technical artifact: a cluster of highly shared sequence variants. Several top significant clusters appeared, in a later analysis, to be linked to common viral pathogens.

Germline CDR1 SGHNT, CDR2 YENEEA. This CDR3 has 13 amino acids. V lost 5 bases, J lost 4 bases, and 11 bases lay in between. Both 60 Vbeta primers and 13 Jbeta primers went into the PCR. Clones were read by immunoSEQ multiplex PCR, and TCRdb kept only the in-frame ones, dropping some. This sample's table has 150,000 to 200,000 clones. The V and J genes are TRBV11-3 and TRBJ1-2, with D maybe TRBD1 (5 bases). Input material: PBMCs. The sequence was collected from a man under 40 in good health and CMV-seronegative. CDR3 DNA sequence: TGTGCCAGCAGCCTGAGACAGACCTATGGCTACACCTTC. Its protein product is CASSLRQTYGYTF.